Described below is a single TCR beta chain sequence and its context. No antigen is known for it. TCRdb ran MiXCR on the RACE reads and lists one entry per CDR3 protein. The sample holds around 120,000 distinct CDR3 sequences, roughly an eighth seen once. This CDR3 has 13 residues. V lost 3 bases, J lost 3 bases, and 9 bases lay in between. CDR1 is SQVTM, CDR2 ANQGSEA, per germline. Time point noted: patch test 1, 2 weeks after DPC sensitization. Described treatment: therapeutic diphenylcyclopropenone sensitization with weekly scalp DPC. The source of the sample is a study of human T cells and chemical hapten exposure. Background on the study: Patch tests containing 0.01% DPC, applied to the upper back, were read at 6 days. Findings and caveats of the study: Relative to control repertoires, expanded TCRs gave rise to significantly more large CDR3 similarity clusters.

This clonotype originated in a man between 18 and 29 years old with alopecia areata. Some clones in this sample may be carry-over from other donors' samples. The sample consisted of whole blood, taken in connection with sensitization to the hapten diphenylcyclopropenone (DPC). This chain joins TRBV29-1 and TRBJ1-3; no reliable D call. The CDR3 here is CSVDSEDGNTIYF. The CDR3 DNA reads TGCAGCGTTGACAGTGAAGATGGAAACACCATATATTTT.